The text below deals with one T cell receptor beta chain. Its antigen is unknown. The record originates from a study of vaccination effects on CD4 cells after COVID-19. Study overall: Before sequencing, viral peptide pools were used by the ViraFEST assay to expand antigen-specific CD4+ T cells. All study participants received two doses of BNT162b2 or mRNA-1273 vaccine.

From germline, CDR1 is LNHNV and CDR2 YYDKDF (reference sequence). Trimming stripped 5 bases from V and 2 bases from J, with 9 bases between. The length of the CDR3 is 13 residues. Whole-study results and caveats: Cross-reaction with common cold coronaviruses was seen in only 1 of 255 vaccine-induced clones from healthy vaccinees.

The culture ran for about 11 days, and then CD4+ T cells were isolated. The study found no prior SARS-CoV-2 infection in the vaccine recipients, who tested negative for nucleocapsid antibodies. Assay used: immunoSEQ multiplex PCR; TCRdb lists only in-frame clones, some missing. The sample carries tens of thousands of clones, 50% to 70% recorded once. This sample comprised CD4+ T cells from PBMCs cultured without peptide, obtained before COVID-19 vaccination. This clonotype originated in a human donor who received a COVID-19 vaccine. The V call is TRBV15, the J call TRBJ1-2, with D hard to call. The CDR3 region is CATSPRKNYGYTF. DNA for the CDR3: TGTGCCACCAGCCCCCGGAAGAACTATGGCTACACCTTC.